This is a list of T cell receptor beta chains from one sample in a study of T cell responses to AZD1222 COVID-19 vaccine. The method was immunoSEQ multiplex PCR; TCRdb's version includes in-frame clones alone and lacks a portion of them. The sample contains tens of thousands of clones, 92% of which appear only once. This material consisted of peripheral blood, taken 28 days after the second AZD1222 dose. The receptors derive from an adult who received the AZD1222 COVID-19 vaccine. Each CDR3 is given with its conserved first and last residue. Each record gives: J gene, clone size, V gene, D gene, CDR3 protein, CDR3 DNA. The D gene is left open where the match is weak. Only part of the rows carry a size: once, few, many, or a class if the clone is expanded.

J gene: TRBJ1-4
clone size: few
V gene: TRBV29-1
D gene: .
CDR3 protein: CSVVGATNEKLFF
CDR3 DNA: TGCAGCGTTGTAGGGGCAACTAATGAAAAACTGTTTTTT

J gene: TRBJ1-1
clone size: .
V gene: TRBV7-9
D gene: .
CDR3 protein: CASRPQGSQAEAFF
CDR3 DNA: TGTGCCAGCAGGCCACAGGGTAGTCAGGCTGAAGCTTTCTTT

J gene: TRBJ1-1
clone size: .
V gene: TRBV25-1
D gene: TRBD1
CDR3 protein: CASSLQGARNTEAFF
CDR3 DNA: TGTGCCAGCAGCCTACAGGGGGCCAGGAACACTGAAGCTTTCTTT

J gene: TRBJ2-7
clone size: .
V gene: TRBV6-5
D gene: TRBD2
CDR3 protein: CASRSGGIYEQYF
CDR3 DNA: TGTGCCAGCAGAAGCGGGGGGATTTACGAGCAGTACTTC

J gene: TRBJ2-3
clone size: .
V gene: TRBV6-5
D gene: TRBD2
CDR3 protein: CASSYSTSGSTDTQYF
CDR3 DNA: TGTGCCAGCAGTTACTCGACTAGCGGGAGCACAGATACGCAGTATTTT

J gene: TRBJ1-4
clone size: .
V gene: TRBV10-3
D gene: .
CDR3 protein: CAISEGGLEVEKLFF
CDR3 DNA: TGTGCCATCAGTGAGGGGGGGCTGGAGGTTGAAAAACTGTTTTTT

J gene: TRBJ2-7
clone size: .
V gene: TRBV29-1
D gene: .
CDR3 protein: CSVVLPYGAGNYEQYF
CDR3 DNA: TGCAGCGTTGTACTACCTTACGGGGCCGGGAACTACGAGCAGTACTTC

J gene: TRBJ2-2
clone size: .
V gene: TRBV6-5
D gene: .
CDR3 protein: CASSYSIGEWTGELFF
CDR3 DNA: TGTGCCAGCAGTTACTCCATAGGGGAGTGGACCGGGGAGCTGTTTTTT

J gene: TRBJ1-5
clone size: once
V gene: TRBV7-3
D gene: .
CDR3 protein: CASSFSGKGQPQHF
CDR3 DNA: TGTGCCAGCAGCTTCTCTGGGAAAGGTCAGCCCCAGCATTTT

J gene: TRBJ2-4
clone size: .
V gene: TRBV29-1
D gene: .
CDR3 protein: CSVQGRLAKNIQYF
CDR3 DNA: TGCAGCGTTCAGGGTAGACTAGCCAAAAACATTCAGTACTTC

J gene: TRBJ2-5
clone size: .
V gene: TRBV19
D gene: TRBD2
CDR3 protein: CASSMTSGGQETQYF
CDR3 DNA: TGTGCCAGTAGTATGACTAGCGGGGGACAAGAGACCCAGTACTTC

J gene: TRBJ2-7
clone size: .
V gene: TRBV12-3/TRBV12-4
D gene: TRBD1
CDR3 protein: CASSNGQGGEQYF
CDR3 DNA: TGTGCCAGCAGCAACGGACAGGGCGGCGAGCAGTACTTC

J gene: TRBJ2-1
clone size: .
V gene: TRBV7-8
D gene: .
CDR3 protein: CASSLVVSGSSNEQFF
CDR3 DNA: TGTGCCAGCAGCTTAGTCGTTAGCGGCTCCTCCAATGAGCAGTTCTTC

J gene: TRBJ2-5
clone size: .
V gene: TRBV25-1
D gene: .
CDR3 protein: CASSGFGVETQYF
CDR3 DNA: TGTGCCAGCAGTGGGTTTGGGGTCGAGACCCAGTACTTC

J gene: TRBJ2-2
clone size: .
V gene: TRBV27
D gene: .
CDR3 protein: CASTREMNTGELFF
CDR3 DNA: TGTGCCAGCACCCGGGAGATGAACACCGGGGAGCTGTTTTTT

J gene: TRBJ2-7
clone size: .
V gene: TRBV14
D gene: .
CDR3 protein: CASSRVGWDGTYEQYF
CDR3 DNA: TGTGCCAGCAGCCGAGTGGGTTGGGACGGAACCTACGAGCAGTACTTC

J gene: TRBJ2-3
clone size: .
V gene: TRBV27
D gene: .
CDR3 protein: CASSLDTYTDTQYF
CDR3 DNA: TGTGCCAGCAGTTTGGACACATACACAGATACGCAGTATTTT

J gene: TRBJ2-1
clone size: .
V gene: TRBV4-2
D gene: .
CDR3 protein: CASSQDSGYNEQFF
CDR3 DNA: TGTGCCAGCAGCCAAGACTCAGGGTACAATGAGCAGTTCTTC

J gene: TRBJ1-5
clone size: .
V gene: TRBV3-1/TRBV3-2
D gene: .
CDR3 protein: CASSQGGPGVQPQHF
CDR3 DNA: TGTGCCAGCAGCCAAGGAGGGCCAGGGGTACAGCCCCAGCATTTT

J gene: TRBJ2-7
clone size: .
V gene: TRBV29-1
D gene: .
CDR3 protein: CSPPDPVSNEQYF
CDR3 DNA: TGCAGCCCCCCGGACCCCGTCAGCAACGAGCAGTACTTC

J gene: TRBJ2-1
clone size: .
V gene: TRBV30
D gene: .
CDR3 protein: CAWGGLAESNEQFF
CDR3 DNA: TGTGCCTGGGGGGGGCTAGCAGAAAGCAATGAGCAGTTCTTC

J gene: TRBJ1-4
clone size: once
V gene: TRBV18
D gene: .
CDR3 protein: CASSRQTAATNEKLFF
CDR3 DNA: TGTGCCAGCTCACGGCAAACAGCAGCAACTAATGAAAAACTGTTTTTT

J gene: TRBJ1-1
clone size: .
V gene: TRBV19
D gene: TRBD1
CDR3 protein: CASSMTGETEAFF
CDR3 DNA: TGTGCCAGTAGTATGACAGGGGAGACTGAAGCTTTCTTT

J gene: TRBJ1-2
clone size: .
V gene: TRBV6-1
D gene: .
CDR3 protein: CASSEGGRYGYTF
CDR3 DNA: TGTGCCAGCAGTGAAGGCGGGAGGTATGGCTACACCTTC

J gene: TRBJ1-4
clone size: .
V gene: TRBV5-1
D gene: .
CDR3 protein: CASSLDGGQTNEKLFF
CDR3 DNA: TGCGCCAGCAGCTTGGACGGAGGGCAGACTAATGAAAAACTGTTTTTT

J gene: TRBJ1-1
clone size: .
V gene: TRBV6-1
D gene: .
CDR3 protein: CASSETLSSTEAFF
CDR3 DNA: TGTGCCAGCAGTGAAACCCTTTCTTCCACTGAAGCTTTCTTT

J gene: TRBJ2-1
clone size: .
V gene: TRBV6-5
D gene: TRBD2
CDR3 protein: CASSYGTRGEQFF
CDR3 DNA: TGTGCCAGCAGTTACGGGACTAGAGGTGAGCAGTTCTTC

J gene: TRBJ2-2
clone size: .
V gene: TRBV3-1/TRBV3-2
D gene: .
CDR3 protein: CASSQDGGTGELFF
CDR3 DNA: TGTGCCAGCAGCCAAGACGGAGGGACCGGGGAGCTGTTTTTT

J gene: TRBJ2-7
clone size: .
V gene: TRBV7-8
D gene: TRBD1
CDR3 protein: CASSLGLGGSYEQYF
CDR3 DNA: TGTGCCAGCAGCCTGGGTCTAGGGGGCTCTTACGAGCAGTACTTC

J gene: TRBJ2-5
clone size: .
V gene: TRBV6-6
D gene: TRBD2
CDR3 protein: CASTELAGQETQYF
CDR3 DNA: TGTGCCAGCACGGAGCTAGCGGGACAAGAGACCCAGTACTTC

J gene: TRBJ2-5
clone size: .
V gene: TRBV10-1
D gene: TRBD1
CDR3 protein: CASSDRGQGARETQYF
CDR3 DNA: TGCGCCAGCAGTGATCGGGGACAGGGGGCCAGGGAGACCCAGTACTTC

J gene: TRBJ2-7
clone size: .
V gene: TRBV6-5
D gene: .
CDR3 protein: CASSYSYSSYEQYF
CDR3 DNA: TGTGCCAGCAGTTACTCGTACAGCTCCTACGAGCAGTACTTC

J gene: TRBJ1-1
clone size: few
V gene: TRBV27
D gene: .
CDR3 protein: CASSRTTRGTEAFF
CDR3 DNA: TGTGCCAGCAGTCGCACGACCCGGGGCACTGAAGCTTTCTTT

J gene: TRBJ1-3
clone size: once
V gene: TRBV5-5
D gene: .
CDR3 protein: CASSLERGGATSGNTIYF
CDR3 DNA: TGTGCCAGCAGCTTGGAGAGGGGAGGGGCCACCTCTGGAAACACCATATATTTT

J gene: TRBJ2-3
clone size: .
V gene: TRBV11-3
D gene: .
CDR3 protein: CASSLGLARTDTQYF
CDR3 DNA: TGTGCCAGCAGCTTAGGACTCGCGAGGACAGATACGCAGTATTTT

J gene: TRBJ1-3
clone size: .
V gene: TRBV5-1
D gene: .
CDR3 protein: CASSLDSSYSGNTIYF
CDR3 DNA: TGCGCCAGCAGCTTGGATTCGTCCTACTCTGGAAACACCATATATTTT

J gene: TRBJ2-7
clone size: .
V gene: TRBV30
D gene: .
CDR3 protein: CAWTQGTLYEQYF
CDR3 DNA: TGTGCCTGGACGCAGGGTACTCTCTACGAGCAGTACTTC

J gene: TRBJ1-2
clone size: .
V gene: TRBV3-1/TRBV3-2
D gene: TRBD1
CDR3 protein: CASSQVGQGFPSFISYGYTF
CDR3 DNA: TGTGCCAGCAGCCAAGTGGGACAGGGGTTTCCATCCTTCATAAGCTATGGCTACACCTTC

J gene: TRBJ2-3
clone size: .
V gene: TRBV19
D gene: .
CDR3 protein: CASSIPTRSPDTQYF
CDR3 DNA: TGTGCCAGTAGTATCCCCACTAGGAGCCCAGATACGCAGTATTTT

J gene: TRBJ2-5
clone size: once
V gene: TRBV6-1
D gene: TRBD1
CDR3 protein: CASSDRGWKEETQYF
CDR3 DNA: TGTGCCAGCAGTGACAGGGGGTGGAAAGAAGAGACCCAGTACTTC

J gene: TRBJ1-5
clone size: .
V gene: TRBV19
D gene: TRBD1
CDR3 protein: CASRAGTASTHQPQHF
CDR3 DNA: TGTGCCAGCAGAGCCGGGACAGCGAGCACCCATCAGCCCCAGCATTTT

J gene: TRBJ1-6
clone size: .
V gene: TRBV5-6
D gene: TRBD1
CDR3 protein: CASSLGDRVSPLHF
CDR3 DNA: TGTGCCAGCAGCTTGGGGGACAGGGTGTCACCCCTCCACTTT

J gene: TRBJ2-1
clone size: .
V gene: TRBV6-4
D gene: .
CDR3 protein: CASSVERASYNEQFF
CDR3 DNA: TGTGCCAGCAGTGTAGAGCGGGCGTCCTACAATGAGCAGTTCTTC

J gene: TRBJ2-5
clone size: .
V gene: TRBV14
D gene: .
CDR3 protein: CASSQVRGAPGETQYF
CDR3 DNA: TGTGCCAGCAGCCAAGTTAGGGGGGCCCCAGGAGAGACCCAGTACTTC

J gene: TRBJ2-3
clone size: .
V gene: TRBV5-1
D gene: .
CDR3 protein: CASSFGQGGSGSRDTQYF
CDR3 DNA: TGCGCCAGCAGCTTTGGACAGGGTGGTAGCGGGAGTCGAGATACGCAGTATTTT

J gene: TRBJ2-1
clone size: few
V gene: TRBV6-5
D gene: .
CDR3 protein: CASSYSGSGLDEQFF
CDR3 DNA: TGTGCCAGCAGTTACTCCGGGAGTGGGTTGGATGAGCAGTTCTTC

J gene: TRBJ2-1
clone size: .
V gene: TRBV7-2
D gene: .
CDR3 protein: CASSLATRTNEQFF
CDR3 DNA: TGTGCCAGCAGCTTAGCAACTAGAACCAATGAGCAGTTCTTC

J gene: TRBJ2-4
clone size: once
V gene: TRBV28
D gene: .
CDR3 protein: CASSSPVTEQNIQYF
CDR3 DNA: TGTGCCAGCAGTTCCCCTGTGACGGAGCAAAACATTCAGTACTTC

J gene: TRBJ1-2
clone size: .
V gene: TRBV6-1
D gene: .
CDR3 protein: CASSDPQGFGGYGYTF
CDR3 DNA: TGTGCCAGCAGTGACCCTCAGGGCTTCGGAGGGTATGGCTACACCTTC

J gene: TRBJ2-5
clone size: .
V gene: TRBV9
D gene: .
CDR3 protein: CASSVGTEQETQYF
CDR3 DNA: TGTGCCAGCAGCGTAGGGACTGAACAAGAGACCCAGTACTTC

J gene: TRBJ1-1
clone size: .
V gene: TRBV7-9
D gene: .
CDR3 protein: CASSFGDMNTEAFF
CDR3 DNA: TGTGCCAGCAGCTTCGGGGATATGAACACTGAAGCTTTCTTT

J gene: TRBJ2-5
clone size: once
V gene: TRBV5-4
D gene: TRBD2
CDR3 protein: CASSQGTSGTQETQYF
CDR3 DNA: TGTGCCAGCAGCCAAGGGACTAGCGGGACCCAAGAGACCCAGTACTTC

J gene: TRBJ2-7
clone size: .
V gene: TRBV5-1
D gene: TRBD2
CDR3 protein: CASGTSAYEQYF
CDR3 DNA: TGCGCCAGCGGGACTAGCGCCTACGAGCAGTACTTC

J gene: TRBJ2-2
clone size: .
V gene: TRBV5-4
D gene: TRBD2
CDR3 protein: CASSLLPAGVGTGELFF
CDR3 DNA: TGTGCCAGCAGCTTGTTACCTGCGGGAGTAGGAACCGGGGAGCTGTTTTTT

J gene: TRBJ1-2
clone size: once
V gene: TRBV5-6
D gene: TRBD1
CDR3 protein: CASSPTGGDGYTF
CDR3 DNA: TGTGCCAGCAGCCCCACAGGGGGCGATGGCTACACCTTC

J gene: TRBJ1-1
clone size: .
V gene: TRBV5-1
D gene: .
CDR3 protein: CASSSGQDREAFF
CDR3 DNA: TGCGCCAGCAGCTCCGGGCAGGACAGAGAAGCTTTCTTT

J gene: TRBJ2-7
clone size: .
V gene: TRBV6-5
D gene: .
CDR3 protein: CASSYEAGLTYEQYF
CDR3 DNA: TGTGCCAGCAGTTACGAAGCAGGCCTGACCTACGAGCAGTACTTC

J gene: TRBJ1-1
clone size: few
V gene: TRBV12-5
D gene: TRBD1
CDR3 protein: CASVHDRGVAFF
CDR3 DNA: TGTGCTAGTGTCCATGACAGGGGTGTTGCTTTCTTT